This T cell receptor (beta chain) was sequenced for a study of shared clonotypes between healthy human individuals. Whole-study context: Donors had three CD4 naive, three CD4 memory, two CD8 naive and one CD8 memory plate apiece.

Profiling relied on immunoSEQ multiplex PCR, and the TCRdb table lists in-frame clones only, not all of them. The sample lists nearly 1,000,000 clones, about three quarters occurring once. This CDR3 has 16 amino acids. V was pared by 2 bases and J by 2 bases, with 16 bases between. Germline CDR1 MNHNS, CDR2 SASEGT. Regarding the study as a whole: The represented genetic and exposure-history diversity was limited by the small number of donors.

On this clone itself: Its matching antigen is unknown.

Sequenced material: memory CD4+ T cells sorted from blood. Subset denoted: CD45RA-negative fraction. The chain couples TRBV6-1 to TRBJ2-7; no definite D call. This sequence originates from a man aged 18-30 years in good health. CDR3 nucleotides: TGTGCCAGCAGTGAAAACCCCCAATCGGTAACCTACGAGCAGTACTTC. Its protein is CASSENPQSVTYEQYF.